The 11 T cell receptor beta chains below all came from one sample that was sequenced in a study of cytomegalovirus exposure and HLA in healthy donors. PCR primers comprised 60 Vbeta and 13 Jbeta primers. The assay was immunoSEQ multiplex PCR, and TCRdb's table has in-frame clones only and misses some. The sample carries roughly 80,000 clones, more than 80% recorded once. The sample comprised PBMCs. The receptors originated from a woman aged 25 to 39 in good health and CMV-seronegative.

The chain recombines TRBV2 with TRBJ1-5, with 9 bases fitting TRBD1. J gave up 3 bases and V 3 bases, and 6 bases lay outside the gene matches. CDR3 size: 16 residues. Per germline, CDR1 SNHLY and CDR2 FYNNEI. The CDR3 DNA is TGTGCCAGCAGTGAGGCGGGACAGGGATTCAATCAGCCCCAGCATTTT. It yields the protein CASSEAGQGFNQPQHF. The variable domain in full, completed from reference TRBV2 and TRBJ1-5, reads EPEVTQTPSHQVTQMGQEVILRCVPISNHLYFYWYRQILGQKVEFLVSFYNNEISEKSEIFDDQFSVERPDGSNFTLKIRSTKLEDSAMYFCASSEAGQGFNQPQHFGDGTRLSIL.

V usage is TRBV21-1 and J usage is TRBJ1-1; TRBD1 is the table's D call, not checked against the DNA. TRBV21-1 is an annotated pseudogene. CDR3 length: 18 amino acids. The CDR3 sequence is CASITKKWTGGVNTEAFF. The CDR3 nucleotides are TGTGCCAGCATCACAAAAAAATGGACAGGGGGGGTGAACACTGAAGCTTTCTTT.

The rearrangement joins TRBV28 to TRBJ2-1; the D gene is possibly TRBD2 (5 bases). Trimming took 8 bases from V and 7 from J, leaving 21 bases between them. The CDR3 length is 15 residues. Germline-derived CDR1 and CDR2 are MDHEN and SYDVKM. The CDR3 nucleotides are TGTGCCAGCTATGAAGGTGGCTACCCGGGAAATGAGCAGTTCTTC. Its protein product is CASYEGGYPGNEQFF.

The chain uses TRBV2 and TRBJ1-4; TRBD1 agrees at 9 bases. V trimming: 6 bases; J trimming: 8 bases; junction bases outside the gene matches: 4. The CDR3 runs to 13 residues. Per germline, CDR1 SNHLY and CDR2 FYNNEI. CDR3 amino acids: CASRRDRVEKLFF. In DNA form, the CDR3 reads TGTGCCAGCAGGCGGGACAGGGTAGAAAAACTGTTTTTT.

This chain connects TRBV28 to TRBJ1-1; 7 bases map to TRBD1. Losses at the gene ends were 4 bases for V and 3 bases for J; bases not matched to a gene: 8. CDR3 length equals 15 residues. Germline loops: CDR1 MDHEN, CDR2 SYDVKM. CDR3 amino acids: CASSSWGTGDTEAFF. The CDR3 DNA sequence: TGTGCCAGCAGTTCCTGGGGTACAGGGGACACTGAAGCTTTCTTT.

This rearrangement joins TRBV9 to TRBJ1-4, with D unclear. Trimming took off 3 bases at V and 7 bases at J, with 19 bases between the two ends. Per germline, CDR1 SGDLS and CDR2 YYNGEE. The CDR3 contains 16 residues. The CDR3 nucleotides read TGTGCCAGCAGCGCGAGGCCTAGCCCCTGGGGTGAAAAACTGTTTTTT. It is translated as CASSARPSPWGEKLFF.

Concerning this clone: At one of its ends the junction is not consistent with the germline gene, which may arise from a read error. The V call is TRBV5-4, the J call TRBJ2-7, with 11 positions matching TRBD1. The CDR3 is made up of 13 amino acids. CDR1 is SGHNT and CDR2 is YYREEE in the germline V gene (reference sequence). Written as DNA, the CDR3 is TGTGCCAGCAGATTGGGACAGGGGGGCGAGCAGTACTTC. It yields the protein CASRLGQGGEQYF.

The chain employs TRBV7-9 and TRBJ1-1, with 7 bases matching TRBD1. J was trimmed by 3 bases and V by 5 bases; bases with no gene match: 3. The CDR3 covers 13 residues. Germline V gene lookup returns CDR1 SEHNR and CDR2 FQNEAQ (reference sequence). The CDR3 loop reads CASSRQGDTEAFF. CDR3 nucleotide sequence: TGTGCCAGCAGCAGACAGGGCGACACTGAAGCTTTCTTT.

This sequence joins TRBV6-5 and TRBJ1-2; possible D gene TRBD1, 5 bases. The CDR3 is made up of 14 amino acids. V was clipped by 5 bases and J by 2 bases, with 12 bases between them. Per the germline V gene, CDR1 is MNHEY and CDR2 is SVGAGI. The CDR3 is CASSPSYRNYGYTF. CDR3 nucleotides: TGTGCCAGCAGTCCGTCTTACAGGAACTATGGCTACACCTTC.

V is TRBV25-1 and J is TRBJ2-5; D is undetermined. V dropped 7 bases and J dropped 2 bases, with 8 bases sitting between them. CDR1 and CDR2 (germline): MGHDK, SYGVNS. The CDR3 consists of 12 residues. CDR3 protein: CASTAYQETQYF. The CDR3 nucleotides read TGTGCCAGCACAGCGTATCAAGAGACCCAGTACTTC.

CDR3 amino acids: CASSRQSRGAQHF. CDR3 DNA sequence: TGTGCCAGCAGTAGACAGAGCCGCGGTGCCCAGCATTTT. The V call is TRBV6-5, the J call TRBJ1-5; weak D call: TRBD1 (5 bases). The V and J ends lost 5 bases and 11 bases respectively, with 16 bases between them. The CDR3 is made up of 13 amino acids. CDR1 and CDR2 from the germline V gene are MNHEY and SVGAGI.